The source of this T cell receptor (beta chain) is a study of T cell repertoires in cytomegalovirus infection. Overall study: Recently identified HLA-C-restricted CMV epitopes were among the peptides used. An indication of both CMV infection and matching HLA type came from public TCR beta signatures.

Each CDR3 protein is one row after TCRdb ran MiXCR on the reads. Of hundreds of thousands of distinct CDR3 sequences listed, 30% to 40% were seen once; the top ten hold roughly 18%. Overall study findings and caveats: Public TCR beta family frequency separated CMV-and-HLA carriers, including in an independent cohort.

The table lists this clonotype with a few counts. Its antigen is not known. Material: cultured PBMCs, obtained from culture after CMV antigen stimulation. The TCR was taken from a human donor in good health (CMV status not recorded). Some clones in this sample may be carry-over from other donors' samples.

The CDR3 sequence: CSASPLRGWETQYF. In DNA form, the CDR3 reads TGCAGTGCTAGTCCCCTAAGGGGGTGGGAGACCCAGTACTTC. V gene TRBV20-1 combines with J gene TRBJ2-5, with a weak D call TRBD1 (6 bases). This CDR3 spans 14 amino acids. Germline CDR1 is DFQATT and CDR2 is SNEGSKA (reference sequence). The V end lost 3 bases, the J end lost 5 bases, and 16 bases lay between the germline ends.